Following are 23 T cell receptor beta chains from one sample sequenced in a study of T-cell memory formation after mild COVID-19 (dated by TCRdb to the early 2020s). Library prep was done by 5' RACE. TCRdb shows the sequencer as Illumina NovaSeq 6000. TCRdb applied fastp at Q25 and MiXCR to the public reads, then kept only in-frame beta chains. Rows matching on CDR3 protein sequence are summarized as one entry with the most common DNA and genes. Present in this sample are approximately 150,000 distinct CDR3 sequences, roughly 15% of which were seen just once. In total, the top ten clones hold about 14% of the sample. Sequencing used PBMCs or a T cell subset sorted from them (not recorded which). All receptors derive from an adult woman who had mild COVID-19 (a few samples of this study predate the infection). The sample titles of this study are shuffled in the database, so cell type and time point are left out; the donor was told from shared clones.

This clonotype was found a few times. The rearrangement links TRBV11-2 to TRBJ2-7; 8 bases match TRBD1. Trimming at V came to 7 bases and at J to 4 bases, leaving 12 bases not matched to a gene. CDR1 and CDR2 (germline): SGHAT, FQNNGV. The CDR3 is made up of 15 amino acids. CDR3 region: CASTIPSGGGYEQYF. The CDR3 nucleotides read TGTGCCAGCACCATCCCCTCAGGGGGCGGGTACGAGCAGTACTTC.

The gene calls are TRBV6-6 and TRBJ1-1, with 10 bases matching TRBD1. V shed 2 bases, J shed 1 base, and the junction held 7 bases outside the gene matches. CDR1 and CDR2 from the germline V gene are MNHNY and SVGAGI (reference sequence). The CDR3 sequence is 17 residues long. CDR3 sequence reads: CASSYPDRGPQNTEAFF. In DNA, the CDR3 is TGTGCCAGCAGTTACCCAGACAGGGGGCCCCAGAACACTGAAGCTTTCTTT.

This clonotype was recorded a few times. The CDR3 sequence: CASSKREFNYGYTF. In nucleotides, the CDR3 is TGTGCCAGCAGTAAGCGGGAATTTAACTATGGCTACACCTTC. The chain uses TRBV6-5 and TRBJ1-2; unclear D gene. Trimming stripped 5 bases from V and 1 base from J, with 11 bases between. In germline, CDR1 is MNHEY, CDR2 SVGAGI. This CDR3 has 14 amino acids.

V is TRBV15 and J is TRBJ2-7, with a weak D call TRBD1 (5 bases). Germline V CDR1 and CDR2: LNHNV, YYDKDF (reference sequence). CDR3 length: 12 residues. V lost 1 base, J lost 5 bases, and 6 bases lay in between. CDR3 sequence: CATSRATDEQYF. The CDR3 DNA follows: TGTGCCACCAGCAGAGCGACAGACGAGCAGTACTTC.

This clonotype has a handful of counts. The chain has TRBV27 and TRBJ2-7, with a tentative D call TRBD2 (6 bases). This CDR3 contains 17 residues. Germline V gene lookup returns CDR1 MNHEY and CDR2 SMNVEV (reference sequence). The germline V and J ends were trimmed by 5 bases and 3 bases, with 23 bases remaining between them. The CDR3 protein is CASSLYLSRDSNYEQYF. The CDR3 bases are TGTGCCAGCAGTCTTTACCTTTCCCGGGACTCCAACTACGAGCAGTACTTC.

This chain connects TRBV7-3 to TRBJ1-1, with D possibly being TRBD1 (6 bases). Trimming stripped 5 bases from V and 5 bases from J, with 15 bases between. The CDR3 totals 14 residues. The germline gives CDR1 SGHTA, CDR2 FQGTGA. Written as DNA, the CDR3 is TGTGCCAGCAGCCGTAGTCCAGGGGTTACTGAAGCTTTCTTT. Its protein product is CASSRSPGVTEAFF.

V gene TRBV6-6 combines with J gene TRBJ1-3, with D unclear. The CDR3 runs 15 residues. V was cut by 4 bases and J by 3 bases, with 13 bases left in between. Germline lookup yields CDR1 MNHNY and CDR2 SVGAGI (reference sequence). The DNA for the CDR3 is TGTGCCAGCAGTTTCCCAACTGGGAGTGGAAACACCATATATTTT. This codes for CASSFPTGSGNTIYF.

Only a few counts were recorded for this clonotype. The V gene is TRBV10-3, the J gene TRBJ2-5; D unclear. CDR1 is ENHRY, CDR2 SYGVKD, per germline. The germline V and J ends were trimmed by 0 bases and 3 bases, with 5 bases remaining between them. The CDR3 spans 13 residues. Here the CDR3 reads CAISESAEETQYF. CDR3 in DNA: TGTGCCATCAGTGAGTCGGCCGAAGAGACCCAGTACTTC.

The chain joins TRBV6-2 or TRBV6-3 to TRBJ2-1; the D call may be TRBD1 or TRBD2 (5 bases each). Germline V gene data show CDR1 as MNHEY and CDR2 as SVGEGT. V lost 5 bases and J 3 bases, leaving 14 bases between the germline ends. The CDR3 loop spans 15 amino acids. CDR3 bases: TGTGCCAGCAGTGGAGGAGGACATCTCTACAATGAGCAGTTCTTC. This encodes CASSGGGHLYNEQFF.

This clonotype was seen only a few times. This chain links TRBV3-1 with TRBJ1-5; D possibly corresponds to TRBD1 (5 bases). V gave up 0 bases and J gave up 6 bases, with 12 bases separating them. The CDR3 spans 15 residues. Germline V gives CDR1 LGHDT, CDR2 YNNKEL (reference sequence). CDR3 region: CASSQDGAAGQPQHF. The CDR3 coding sequence is TGTGCCAGCAGCCAAGATGGGGCAGCGGGTCAGCCCCAGCATTTT.

The chain combines TRBV29-1 with TRBJ2-5; 7 bases are shared with TRBD2. The length of the CDR3 is 13 residues. The V gene's germline CDR1 is SQVTM and CDR2 ANQGSEA. V lost 4 bases to trimming and J lost 4 bases; unmatched junction nucleotides: 6. CDR3 residues: CSVGTRLRETQYF. CDR3 nucleotides: TGCAGCGTTGGGACTAGACTGCGAGAGACCCAGTACTTC.

This clonotype showed up just a few times. The V call is TRBV20-1, the J call TRBJ1-1; D is ambiguous. The CDR3 covers 13 residues. The germline CDR1 and CDR2 sequences are DFQATT and SNEGSKA (reference sequence). V lost 0 bases and J 11 bases, leaving 16 bases between the germline ends. The CDR3 DNA sequence: TGCAGTGCTAGAGATATCCCGTCATTGGGGGCTTTCTTT. It encodes CSARDIPSLGAFF.

In its sample, this clonotype was seen a few times. This chain links TRBV4-2 with TRBJ1-6, with TRBD1 identical over 9 bases. Germline CDR1 and CDR2: LGHNA and YNFKEQ. The CDR3 is made up of 17 amino acids. With 0 bases clipped from V and 7 bases from J, the junction kept 7 bases outside the gene matches. This chain's CDR3 is CASSQDRTGVENSPLHF. As DNA, the CDR3 is TGTGCCAGCAGCCAAGATAGGACAGGGGTCGAGAATTCACCCCTCCACTTT.

The rearrangement links TRBV20-1 to TRBJ2-2; D ambiguous. Germline-derived CDR1 and CDR2 are DFQATT and SNEGSKA (reference sequence). The CDR3 sequence is 14 residues long. V lost 6 bases and J lost 1, with 12 bases in between. In nucleotides, the CDR3 is TGCAGTGCCCGTCGCTGGGGGAACACCGGGGAGCTGTTTTTT. Translating gives CSARRWGNTGELFF.

The chain couples TRBV24-1 to TRBJ2-1; 11 bases line up with TRBD2. The trim removed 3 bases at V and 3 bases at J, leaving 6 bases unmatched. Per germline, CDR1 KGHDR and CDR2 SFDVKD. CDR3 length equals 17 residues. In DNA, the CDR3 is TGTGCCACCAGTGATGGGACTAGCGGAGATTACTACAATGAGCAGTTCTTC. It yields the protein CATSDGTSGDYYNEQFF.

This clonotype was observed a handful of times. The V and J genes are TRBV10-3 and TRBJ2-3; 12 bases align to TRBD1. With V trimmed by 4 bases and J by 6 bases, 5 bases remained unmatched. CDR1 ENHRY and CDR2 SYGVKD come from the germline V gene. This CDR3 comprises 15 residues. CDR3 sequence (DNA): TGTGCCATCAGTGGGGGACAGGGGGCCTGGGATACGCAGTATTTT. Protein sequence: CAISGGQGAWDTQYF.

The gene calls are TRBV29-1 and TRBJ1-2; a weak D match, TRBD1 (6 bases). In germline, CDR1 is SQVTM, CDR2 ANQGSEA. The CDR3 extends over 11 amino acids. Trimming left V 4 bases short and J 8 bases short, with 11 bases between. The CDR3, as DNA: TGCAGCGTTGTAAAGGGGGGAGGCTACACCTTC. Protein: CSVVKGGGYTF.

This clonotype was seen only a few times. The chain uses TRBV5-1 and TRBJ2-2, with D possibly matching TRBD2 (5 bases). Trimming removed 7 bases from V and 5 bases from J, with 15 bases in between. CDR3 size: 14 residues. CDR1 is SGHRS, CDR2 YFSETQ, per germline. The CDR3 region has the DNA TGCGCCAGCTATGAGACACCGGGGACCGGGGAGCTGTTTTTT. Protein: CASYETPGTGELFF.

The genes are TRBV7-2 and TRBJ1-5; D gene unclear. Per germline, CDR1 SGHTA and CDR2 FQGNSA. The CDR3 runs to 14 residues. V gave up 3 bases and J gave up 3 bases, with 9 bases separating them. CDR3 sequence (DNA): TGTGCCAGCAGCTTTACCAGGACCAATCAGCCCCAGCATTTT. Translating it yields CASSFTRTNQPQHF.

This clonotype has a handful of counts. This rearrangement joins TRBV5-1 to TRBJ2-7; 8 nucleotides align to TRBD2. V was clipped by 7 bases and J by 7 bases; unmatched bases: 13. This CDR3 comprises 14 residues. CDR1 and CDR2 from the germline V gene are SGHRS and YFSETQ. CDR3: CASSRLASGGEQYF. DNA of the CDR3: TGCGCCAGCTCAAGACTAGCGTCTGGCGGGGAGCAGTACTTC. The variable domain in full, with the rest retrieved from reference TRBV5-1 and TRBJ2-7, is KAGVTQTPRYLIKTRGQQVTLSCSPISGHRSVSWYQQTPGQGLQFLFEYFSETQRNKGNFPGRFSGRQFSNSRSEMNVSTLELGDSALYLCASSRLASGGEQYFGPGTRLTVT.

The chain employs TRBV27 and TRBJ1-1, with TRBD1 identical over 10 bases. CDR1 and CDR2 (germline): MNHEY, SMNVEV (reference sequence). This CDR3 is built from 16 residues. V was pared by 5 bases and J by 5 bases, with 11 bases of the junction left unmatched. The CDR3 loop is CASSQGQGRYFTEAFF. The CDR3 DNA is TGTGCCAGCAGTCAGGGACAGGGGAGGTATTTTACTGAAGCTTTCTTT.

J is TRBJ2-3 and V is TRBV3-1, with a possible D match to TRBD2 (5 bases). Trimming took 0 bases from V and 6 from J, leaving 10 bases between them. The germline gives CDR1 LGHDT, CDR2 YNNKEL (reference sequence). The CDR3 covers 14 residues. Here the CDR3 reads CASSQDLRGDTQYF. The DNA of the CDR3 is TGTGCCAGCAGCCAAGACCTCCGCGGGGATACGCAGTATTTT.

This clonotype has ten or more counts. The chain combines TRBV6-5 with TRBJ1-1, with 7 bases fitting TRBD1. The CDR3 spans 13 residues. Unmatched junction bases numbered 3, after V lost 7 bases and J lost 1 base. The germline V gene encodes CDR1 MNHEY and CDR2 SVGAGI. The CDR3 DNA follows: TGTGCCAGCAAGGGGGCAGGGAACACTGAAGCTTTCTTT. It is translated as CASKGAGNTEAFF.